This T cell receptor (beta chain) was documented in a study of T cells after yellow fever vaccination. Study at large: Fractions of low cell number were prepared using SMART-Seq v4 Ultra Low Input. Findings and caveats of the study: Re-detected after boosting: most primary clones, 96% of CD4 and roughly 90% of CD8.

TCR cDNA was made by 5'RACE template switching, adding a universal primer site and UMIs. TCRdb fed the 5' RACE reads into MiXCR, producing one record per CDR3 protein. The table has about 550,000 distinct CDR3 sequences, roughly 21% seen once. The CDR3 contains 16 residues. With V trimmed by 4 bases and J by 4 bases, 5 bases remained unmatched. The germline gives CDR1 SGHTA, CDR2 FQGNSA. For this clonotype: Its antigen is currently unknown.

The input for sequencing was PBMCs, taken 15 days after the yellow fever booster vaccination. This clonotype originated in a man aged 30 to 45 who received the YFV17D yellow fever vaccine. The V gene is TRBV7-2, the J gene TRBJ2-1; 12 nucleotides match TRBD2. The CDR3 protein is CASSSGTSGRYNEQFF. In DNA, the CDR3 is TGTGCCAGCAGCTCCGGGACTAGCGGGCGTTACAATGAGCAGTTCTTC.